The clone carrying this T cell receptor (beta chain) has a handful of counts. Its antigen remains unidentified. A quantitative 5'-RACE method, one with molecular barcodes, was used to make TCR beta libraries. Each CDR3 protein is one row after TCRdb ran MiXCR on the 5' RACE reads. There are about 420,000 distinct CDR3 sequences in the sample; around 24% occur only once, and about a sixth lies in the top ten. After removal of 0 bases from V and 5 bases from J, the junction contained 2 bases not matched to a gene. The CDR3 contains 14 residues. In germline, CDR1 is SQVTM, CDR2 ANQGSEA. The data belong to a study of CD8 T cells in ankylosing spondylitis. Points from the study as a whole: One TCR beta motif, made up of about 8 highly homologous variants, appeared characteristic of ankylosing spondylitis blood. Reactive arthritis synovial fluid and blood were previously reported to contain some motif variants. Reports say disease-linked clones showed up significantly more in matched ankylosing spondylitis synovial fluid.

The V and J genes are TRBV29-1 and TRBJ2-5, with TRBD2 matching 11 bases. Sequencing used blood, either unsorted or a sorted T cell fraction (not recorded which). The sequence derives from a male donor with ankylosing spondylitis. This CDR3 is CSVEELAGVETQYF. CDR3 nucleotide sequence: TGCAGCGTTGAAGAACTAGCGGGAGTGGAGACCCAGTACTTC. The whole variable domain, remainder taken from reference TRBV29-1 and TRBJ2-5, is SAVISQKPSRDICQRGTSLTIQCQVDSQVTMMFWYRQQPGQSLTLIATANQGSEATYESGFVIDKFPISRPNLTFSTLTVSNMSPEDSSIYLCSVEELAGVETQYFGPGTRLLVL.